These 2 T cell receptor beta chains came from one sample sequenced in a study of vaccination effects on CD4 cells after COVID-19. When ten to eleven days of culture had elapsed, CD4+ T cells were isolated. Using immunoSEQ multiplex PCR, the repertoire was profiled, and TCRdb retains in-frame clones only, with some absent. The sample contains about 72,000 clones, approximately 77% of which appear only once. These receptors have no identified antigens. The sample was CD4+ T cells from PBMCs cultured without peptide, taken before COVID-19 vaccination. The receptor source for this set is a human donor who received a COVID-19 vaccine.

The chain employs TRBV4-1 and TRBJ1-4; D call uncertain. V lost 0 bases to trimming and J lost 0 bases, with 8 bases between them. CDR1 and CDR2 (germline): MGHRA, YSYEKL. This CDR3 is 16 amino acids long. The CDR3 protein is CASSQDLWSTNEKLFF. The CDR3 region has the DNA TGCGCCAGCAGCCAAGATTTATGGTCAACTAATGAAAAACTGTTTTTT.

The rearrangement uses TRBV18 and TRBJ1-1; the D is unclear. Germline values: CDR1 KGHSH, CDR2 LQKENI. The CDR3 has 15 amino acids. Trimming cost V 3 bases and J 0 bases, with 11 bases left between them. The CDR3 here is CASSPQTEMNTEAFF. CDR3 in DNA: TGTGCCAGCTCACCTCAGACGGAGATGAACACTGAAGCTTTCTTT.